A selection of T cell receptor beta chains follows, all from one sample in a study of shared clonotypes between healthy human individuals. TCRdb's table, derived via immunoSEQ multiplex PCR, lists solely in-frame clones and lacks some. The profile shows about 870,000 clones, 90% to 95% of them singletons. The specimen was naive CD8+ T cells sorted from blood. The receptors originated from a young man in good health. CDR3s include the opening cysteine and the closing phenylalanine or tryptophan. Fields, in order: CDR3 length, D gene, V gene, J gene, clone size, CDR3 DNA, CDR3 protein. A D gene is named only where the DNA matches it firmly. Size is stated for part of the rows, as once, few or many counts, or as a class when the clone is expanded.

length: 15; D: TRBD1; V: TRBV25-1; J: TRBJ2-1; size: NA; DNA: TGTGCCAGCATGGTGGGCAGGGGGTGGGACAATGAGCAGTTCTTC; CDR3: CASMVGRGWDNEQFF
length: 16; D: NA; V: TRBV5-1; J: TRBJ2-2; size: NA; DNA: TGCGCCAGCAGCCGGGGGACAGCCCAGTCCACCGGGGAGCTGTTTTTT; CDR3: CASSRGTAQSTGELFF
length: 13; D: NA; V: TRBV10-2; J: TRBJ2-7; size: few; DNA: TGCGCCAGCAGTGATATGGGGCCCTACGAGCAGTACTTC; CDR3: CASSDMGPYEQYF
length: 12; D: NA; V: TRBV6-1; J: TRBJ2-4; size: few; DNA: TGTGCCACCGCCGGAGCCAAAAACATTCAGTACTTC; CDR3: CATAGAKNIQYF
length: 16; D: TRBD1; V: TRBV6-5; J: TRBJ2-7; size: NA; DNA: TGTGCCAGCAGTTCATTCCCGGGACAGATTTTTTACGAGCAGTACTTC; CDR3: CASSSFPGQIFYEQYF
length: 16; D: NA; V: TRBV4-3; J: TRBJ1-2; size: NA; DNA: TGCGCCAGCAGCCAATCAGGATCGGGGCTAAACTATGGCTACACCTTC; CDR3: CASSQSGSGLNYGYTF
length: 17; D: NA; V: TRBV7-9; J: TRBJ1-5; size: once; DNA: TGTGCCAGCAGCCCAAATGAAGTGGGGACACCAAATCAGCCCCAGCATTTT; CDR3: CASSPNEVGTPNQPQHF
length: 14; D: NA; V: TRBV5-1; J: TRBJ1-6; size: NA; DNA: TGCGCCAGCAGCAAGTACCTGGGGAATTCACCCCTCCACTTT; CDR3: CASSKYLGNSPLHF
length: 15; D: NA; V: TRBV6-4; J: TRBJ2-1; size: NA; DNA: TGTGCCAGCAGTGACTCGATTTTCGGGACCGATCCACAGTTCTTC; CDR3: CASSDSIFGTDPQFF
length: 14; D: TRBD2; V: TRBV6-5; J: TRBJ2-7; size: NA; DNA: TGTGCCAGCATCCCGGGACTAGGGTCGCGCGAGCAGTACTTC; CDR3: CASIPGLGSREQYF
length: 15; D: TRBD1; V: TRBV7-6; J: TRBJ2-2; size: NA; DNA: TGTGCCAGCAGCTTCTTACAGGGGCACACCGGGGAGCTGTTTTTT; CDR3: CASSFLQGHTGELFF
length: 16; D: TRBD2; V: TRBV18; J: TRBJ2-4; size: NA; DNA: TGTGCCAGCTCACCTTCGACTAGCGGGGCCCAAAACATTCAGTACTTC; CDR3: CASSPSTSGAQNIQYF
length: 15; D: TRBD2; V: TRBV11-2; J: TRBJ2-1; size: NA; DNA: TGTGCCAGCACCGGAGGACAGCGGGAGTTGCGGGAGCAGTTCTTC; CDR3: CASTGGQRELREQFF
length: 17; D: NA; V: TRBV2; J: TRBJ2-2; size: NA; DNA: TGTGCCAGCAGTGATGTTTACACAGGGTTAAACACCGGGGAGCTGTTTTTT; CDR3: CASSDVYTGLNTGELFF
length: 17; D: NA; V: TRBV27; J: TRBJ2-1; size: NA; DNA: TGTGCCAGCAGTCCCCTTTTGGTGGAGAGCTCCTACAATGAGCAGTTCTTC; CDR3: CASSPLLVESSYNEQFF
length: 20; D: TRBD1; V: TRBV4-1; J: TRBJ2-7; size: NA; DNA: TGCGCCAGCAGCCACAACGACGGGACAGGCACGTTAGTCAATCCCTACGAGCAGTACTTC; CDR3: CASSHNDGTGTLVNPYEQYF
length: 12; D: NA; V: TRBV18; J: TRBJ2-7; size: NA; DNA: TGTGCCAGCTCAGGGGCTGAGTACGAGCAGTACTTC; CDR3: CASSGAEYEQYF
length: 15; D: TRBD1; V: TRBV9; J: TRBJ1-4; size: NA; DNA: TGTGCCAGCAGCGTGTCCGGGACAGGGGACGAAAAACTGTTTTTT; CDR3: CASSVSGTGDEKLFF
length: 14; D: TRBD1; V: TRBV7-6; J: TRBJ2-1; size: NA; DNA: TGTGCCAGCAGCCAGGGACAGGGAGGGAATGAGCAGTTCTTC; CDR3: CASSQGQGGNEQFF
length: 13; D: TRBD1; V: TRBV5-4; J: TRBJ1-1; size: NA; DNA: TGTGCCAGCAGCTTGGGGACAGGGACTGAAGCTTTCTTT; CDR3: CASSLGTGTEAFF
length: 15; D: NA; V: TRBV9; J: TRBJ2-1; size: NA; DNA: TGTGCCAGCAGCGTAGAGGACATTTCCTACAATGAGCAGTTCTTC; CDR3: CASSVEDISYNEQFF
length: 14; D: TRBD1; V: TRBV28; J: TRBJ1-2; size: NA; DNA: TGTGCCAGCAGTTTGGGGACAGATTTCTATGGCTACACCTTC; CDR3: CASSLGTDFYGYTF